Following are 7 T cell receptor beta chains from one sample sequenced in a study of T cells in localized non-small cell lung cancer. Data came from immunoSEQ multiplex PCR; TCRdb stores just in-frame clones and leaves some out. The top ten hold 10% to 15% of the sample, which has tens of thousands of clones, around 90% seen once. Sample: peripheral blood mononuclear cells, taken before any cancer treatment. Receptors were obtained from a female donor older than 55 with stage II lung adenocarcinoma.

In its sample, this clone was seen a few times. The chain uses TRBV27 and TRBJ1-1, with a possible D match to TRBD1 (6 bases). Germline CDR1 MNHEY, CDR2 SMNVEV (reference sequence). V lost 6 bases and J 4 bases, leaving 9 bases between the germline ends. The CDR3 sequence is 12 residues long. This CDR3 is CASRKGGTEAFF. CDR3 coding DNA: TGTGCCAGCAGAAAAGGGGGCACTGAAGCTTTCTTT.

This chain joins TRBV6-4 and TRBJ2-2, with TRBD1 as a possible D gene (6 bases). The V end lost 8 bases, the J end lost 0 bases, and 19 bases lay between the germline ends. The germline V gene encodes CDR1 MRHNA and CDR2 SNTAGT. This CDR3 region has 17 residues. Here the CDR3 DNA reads TGTGCCAGCCACCCAGGACAGCAGGAAGCGAACACCGGGGAGCTGTTTTTT. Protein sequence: CASHPGQQEANTGELFF.

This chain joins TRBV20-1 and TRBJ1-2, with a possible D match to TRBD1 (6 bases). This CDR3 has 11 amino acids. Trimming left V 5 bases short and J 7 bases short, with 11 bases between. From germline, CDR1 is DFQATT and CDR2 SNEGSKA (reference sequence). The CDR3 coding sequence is TGCAGTGCTTTGACAGGTGGTGGCTACACCTTC. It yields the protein CSALTGGGYTF.

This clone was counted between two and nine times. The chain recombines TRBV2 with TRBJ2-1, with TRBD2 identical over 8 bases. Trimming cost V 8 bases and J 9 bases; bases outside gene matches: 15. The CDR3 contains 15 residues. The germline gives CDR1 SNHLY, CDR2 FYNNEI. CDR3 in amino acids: CASQGTGGADLEQFF. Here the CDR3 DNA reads TGTGCCAGCCAAGGGACGGGAGGGGCCGACCTTGAGCAGTTCTTC.

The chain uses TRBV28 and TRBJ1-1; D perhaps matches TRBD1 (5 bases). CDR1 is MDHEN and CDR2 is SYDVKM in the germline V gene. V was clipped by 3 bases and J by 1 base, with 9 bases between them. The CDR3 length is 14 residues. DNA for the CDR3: TGTGCCAGCAGTTTGGGGGGTCCGAACACTGAAGCTTTCTTT. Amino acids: CASSLGGPNTEAFF.

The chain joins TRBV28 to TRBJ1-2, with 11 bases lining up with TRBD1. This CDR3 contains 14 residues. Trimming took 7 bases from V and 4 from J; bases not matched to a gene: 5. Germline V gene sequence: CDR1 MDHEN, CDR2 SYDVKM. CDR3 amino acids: CASTLGQGAYGYTF. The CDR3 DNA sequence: TGTGCCAGCACCTTAGGACAGGGGGCCTATGGCTACACCTTC.

CDR3 bases: TGTGCCAGTGCGGCGGAGGCGGGGAATCAGCCCCAGCATTTT. This translates into CASAAEAGNQPQHF. This chain connects TRBV19 to TRBJ1-5; D ambiguous. Per germline, CDR1 LNHDA and CDR2 SQIVND (reference sequence). The germline V and J ends were trimmed by 8 bases and 4 bases, with 15 bases remaining between them. The CDR3 length is 14 residues.